Given below is one TCR beta chain in context. Its target is not known. Amplification used 60 Vbeta primers and 13 Jbeta primers. Assay: immunoSEQ multiplex PCR; the TCRdb copy retains only in-frame clones and omits some. In the table there are roughly 190,000 clones, over 70% of which are singletons. The sample originates from a study of cytomegalovirus exposure and HLA in healthy donors. Study in general: Genotyping showed 75% to 90% of roughly 390 donors falling in the Caucasian-associated ancestry cluster.

Findings of the study overall: Using the classifier, cytomegalovirus status was reportedly diagnosed with high specificity and sensitivity.

There were likely unrecorded immune exposures, though donors were nominally healthy when sampled. The CDR3 loop spans 16 amino acids. Unmatched junction bases numbered 6, after V lost 0 bases and J lost 5 bases. Germline V gene sequence: CDR1 SGHDN, CDR2 FVKESK. The chain couples TRBV14 to TRBJ2-7, with TRBD2 matching 11 bases. This clonotype was obtained from a man between 35 and 55 years old in good health and CMV-seropositive. Sample: PBMCs. The CDR3 is CASSQDRLAGGHEQYF. CDR3 DNA sequence: TGTGCCAGCAGCCAAGATCGCCTAGCGGGAGGCCACGAGCAGTACTTC.